The 24 T cell receptor beta chains below come from one sample, sequenced in a study of blood T cell repertoires in COVID-19. Here immunoSEQ multiplex PCR was the method, and the copy in TCRdb shows in-frame clones only, minus some. The sample contains 200,000 to 250,000 clones, around 83% of which appear only once. Sequencing was done on a sample of peripheral blood. These receptors were taken from a man aged 45-65 years with active or convalescent COVID-19.

The chain combines TRBV7-8 with TRBJ1-4, with a possible D match to TRBD1 (5 bases). The V and J ends lost 5 bases and 8 bases respectively, with 12 bases between them. The CDR3 runs to 13 residues. Germline CDR1 is SGHVS and CDR2 is FQNEAQ. The CDR3 loop is CASSHREGEKLFF. The CDR3 DNA sequence: TGTGCCAGCAGCCACCGGGAGGGGGAAAAACTGTTTTTT.

The chain carries TRBV7-9 and TRBJ2-1; 7 nucleotides agree with TRBD2. Germline V gene sequence: CDR1 SEHNR, CDR2 FQNEAQ (reference sequence). The CDR3 length is 17 residues. V lost 1 base, J lost 0 bases, and 6 bases stayed unmatched. CDR3 nucleotide sequence: TGTGCCAGCAGCTTAGAGTACGGGGGGAGCTCCTACAATGAGCAGTTCTTC. This encodes CASSLEYGGSSYNEQFF.

The chain couples TRBV10-3 to TRBJ1-2; 8 nucleotides match TRBD1. Germline V lookup: CDR1 ENHRY, CDR2 SYGVKD. CDR3 size: 15 residues. The V and J ends lost 3 bases and 5 bases, in that order; junction bases with no gene match: 8. The CDR3 is CAISDPATGEYGYTF. As DNA, the CDR3 is TGTGCCATCAGTGACCCAGCGACAGGGGAATATGGCTACACCTTC.

The gene calls are TRBV4-3 and TRBJ2-1; D possibly corresponds to TRBD2 (5 bases). There are 15 residues in the CDR3. CDR1 is LGHNA, CDR2 YSLEER, per germline. The V end lost 0 bases, the J end lost 7 bases, and 13 bases lay between the germline ends. The CDR3 nucleotides read TGCGCCAGCAGCCAAGATCATCGGGGTTTTAATGAGCAGTTCTTC. This codes for CASSQDHRGFNEQFF.

This clone was seen only once. The CDR3 nucleotides are TGTGCCAGCAGTTTGGCACCTAACTATGGCTACACCTTC. Translating it yields CASSLAPNYGYTF. This chain uses TRBV7-2 with TRBJ1-2; D remains ambiguous. The CDR3 is 13 amino acids. Trimming pared 6 bases from V and 0 bases from J, leaving 8 bases between. CDR1 SGHTA and CDR2 FQGNSA come from the germline V gene.

V is TRBV28 and J is TRBJ2-7, with 8 bases that match TRBD1. The CDR3 sequence is 14 residues long. Germline V lookup: CDR1 MDHEN, CDR2 SYDVKM. The J segment lost 4 bases and the V segment lost 5 bases, leaving 7 bases of the junction unmatched. DNA of the CDR3: TGTGCCAGCAGTGGACAGGGAGTGGGGTACGAGCAGTACTTC. Protein: CASSGQGVGYEQYF.

This chain uses TRBV9 with TRBJ2-2; possible D gene TRBD1, 6 bases. Between the trimmed V and J ends, which lost 3 bases and 7 bases, there was a span of 19 bases. The germline CDR1 and CDR2 sequences are SGDLS and YYNGEE. This CDR3 contains 16 residues. The CDR3 sequence is CASSAPKNRARGELFF. CDR3 DNA: TGTGCCAGCAGCGCACCAAAGAACAGGGCCCGCGGGGAGCTGTTTTTT.

A single count supports this clone. The rearrangement joins TRBV28 to TRBJ1-2, with 10 nucleotides matching TRBD1. Losses at the gene ends were 5 bases for V and 6 bases for J; bases not matched to a gene: 9. Germline CDR1 MDHEN, CDR2 SYDVKM. This CDR3 comprises 15 residues. The CDR3 DNA reads as TGTGCCAGCAGTCCCCTCGGGACAGGGGCCCATGGCTACACCTTC. Translated: CASSPLGTGAHGYTF.

The genes are TRBV2 and TRBJ1-5; TRBD1 agrees at 7 bases. The V gene's germline CDR1 is SNHLY and CDR2 FYNNEI. The CDR3 extends over 18 amino acids. V gave up 4 bases and J gave up 1 base; unmatched junction bases: 13. The CDR3 nucleotides read TGTGCCAGCAGTGTGCCGAACTACAGGGGTGGGAGCAATCAGCCCCAGCATTTT. It translates to CASSVPNYRGGSNQPQHF.

The chain joins TRBV7-8 to TRBJ2-7; 7 bases map to TRBD2. The CDR3 has 15 residues. Looked up from germline, CDR1 is SGHVS and CDR2 is FQNEAQ. Trimming took 4 bases from V and 6 from J; bases not matched to a gene: 12. The CDR3 sequence: CASSSPLALSPEQYF. DNA for the CDR3: TGTGCCAGCAGCTCCCCACTAGCGTTATCTCCCGAGCAGTACTTC.

The rearrangement links TRBV20-1 to TRBJ2-6; D gene ambiguous. This CDR3 has 15 residues. With 3 bases removed from V and 2 bases from J, the gap between germline ends came to 11 bases. Germline V gives CDR1 DFQATT, CDR2 SNEGSKA (reference sequence). The chain's CDR3 is CSASNPGAGANVLTF. CDR3 coding DNA: TGCAGTGCTAGTAATCCCGGTGCTGGGGCCAACGTCCTGACTTTC.

This chain uses TRBV28 with TRBJ1-5; tentative D call: TRBD1 (6 bases). This CDR3 has 14 amino acids. V lost 2 bases and J 11 bases, leaving 16 bases between the germline ends. CDR1 and CDR2 (germline): MDHEN, SYDVKM. The CDR3 DNA reads TGTGCCAGCAGTTTAGGGTCCTACGGACAGTCCCAGCATTTT. As protein: CASSLGSYGQSQHF.

The V call is TRBV6-5, the J call TRBJ1-1, with TRBD1 matching over 7 bases. This CDR3 is built from 16 residues. In germline, CDR1 is MNHEY, CDR2 SVGAGI. Losses at the gene ends were 0 bases for V and 1 base for J; bases not matched to a gene: 5. CDR3 DNA: TGTGCCAGCAGTTACTCCAGGGGGTTGAGGAACACTGAAGCTTTCTTT. This sequence encodes CASSYSRGLRNTEAFF.

The gene calls are TRBV25-1 and TRBJ1-5; D gene ambiguous. The CDR3 runs to 14 residues. V was pared by 0 bases and J by 3 bases, with 6 bases between. In germline, CDR1 is MGHDK, CDR2 SYGVNS. This chain's CDR3 is CASSEYRHNQPQHF. The CDR3 region has the DNA TGTGCCAGCAGTGAATACAGACACAATCAGCCCCAGCATTTT.

This clone was detected once. V and J are TRBV4-2 and TRBJ2-6; 7 nucleotides agree with TRBD1. Losses at the gene ends were 4 bases for V and 3 bases for J; bases not matched to a gene: 9. CDR3 length equals 17 residues. CDR1 is LGHNA, CDR2 YNFKEQ, per germline. CDR3 loop: CASSLVTTGVGANVLTF. The DNA of the CDR3 is TGTGCCAGCAGCCTAGTTACCACAGGGGTTGGGGCCAACGTCCTGACTTTC.

This clone has more than one count but fewer than ten. V and J are TRBV18 and TRBJ2-7; perhaps TRBD1 as D (5 bases). The V and J ends lost 3 bases and 5 bases respectively, with 17 bases between them. The CDR3 has 15 residues. From germline, CDR1 is KGHSH and CDR2 LQKENI. This chain's CDR3 is CASSPQGLGANEQYV. The DNA for the CDR3 is TGTGCCAGCTCACCGCAGGGATTAGGTGCGAACGAGCAGTACGTC.

The CDR3 bases are TGCGCCAGCAGCCCAGGGGAGGGTTCGAACTATGGCTACACCTTC. It codes for CASSPGEGSNYGYTF. The J gene is TRBJ1-2, the V gene TRBV4-3; the D gene is possibly TRBD1 (6 bases). This CDR3 spans 15 amino acids. Trimming stripped 4 bases from V and 2 bases from J, with 14 bases between. CDR1 is LGHNA and CDR2 is YSLEER in the germline V gene.

The chain employs TRBV4-3 and TRBJ2-3, with TRBD2 as a possible D gene (5 bases). Germline assignment: CDR1 LGHNA and CDR2 YSLEER. The V and J ends lost 2 bases and 1 base respectively, with 16 bases between them. The CDR3 is 17 amino acids. The CDR3 sequence: CASSQPPGSEGTDTQYF. CDR3 nucleotide sequence: TGCGCCAGCAGCCAACCCCCGGGTAGCGAGGGCACAGATACGCAGTATTTT.

J is TRBJ2-7 and V is TRBV7-2; the D gene is possibly TRBD2 (6 bases). V dropped 0 bases and J dropped 1 base, with 7 bases sitting between them. The germline gives CDR1 SGHTA, CDR2 FQGNSA. The CDR3 spans 14 residues. The CDR3 DNA reads TGTGCCAGCAGCTTAGCGAGCGGGTCCTACGAGCAGTACTTC. Its protein product is CASSLASGSYEQYF.

This rearrangement joins TRBV7-9 to TRBJ2-7; 8 bases agree with TRBD1. CDR1 and CDR2 (germline): SEHNR, FQNEAQ (reference sequence). Trimming took 1 base from V and 2 from J; bases not matched to a gene: 16. The length of the CDR3 is 19 residues. CDR3 protein: CASSLEEGTGRMSPYEQYV. DNA of the CDR3: TGTGCCAGCAGCTTAGAAGAGGGGACAGGTAGAATGTCGCCCTACGAGCAGTACGTC.

This clone has only a few counts. This sequence joins TRBV5-1 and TRBJ1-1; 7 bases map to TRBD1. Germline V gene sequence: CDR1 SGHRS, CDR2 YFSETQ. The CDR3 has 15 amino acids. The V segment lost 6 bases and the J segment 2 bases; nucleotides outside the gene matches: 10. The CDR3 DNA reads TGCGCCAGCATCTCCTCGGGAGGGGGCAACACTGAAGCTTTCTTT. Protein: CASISSGGGNTEAFF.

This chain links TRBV20-1 with TRBJ1-5; 7 nucleotides match TRBD1. CDR3 length: 14 amino acids. CDR1 and CDR2 from the germline V gene are DFQATT and SNEGSKA (reference sequence). Unmatched junction bases numbered 7, after V lost 3 bases and J lost 5 bases. The chain's CDR3 is CSASVFRGDQPQHF. Written as DNA, the CDR3 is TGCAGTGCTAGTGTGTTCAGGGGGGATCAGCCCCAGCATTTT.

The rearrangement links TRBV7-9 to TRBJ2-5; the D is unclear. Germline V gives CDR1 SEHNR, CDR2 FQNEAQ (reference sequence). Trimming took 5 bases from V and 4 from J, leaving 5 bases between them. CDR3 size: 11 residues. This CDR3 is CASSTGETQYF. CDR3 nucleotides: TGTGCCAGCAGCACCGGAGAGACCCAGTACTTC.

A single count supports this clone. This chain uses TRBV19 with TRBJ2-7; tentatively, D is TRBD2 (5 bases). V lost 5 bases and J 2 bases, leaving 7 bases between the germline ends. CDR3 length: 12 residues. Germline assignment: CDR1 LNHDA and CDR2 SQIVND (reference sequence). In DNA, the CDR3 is TGTGCCAGTAGTCCCGGGACCTACGAGCAGTACTTC. Residues: CASSPGTYEQYF.